The rows below give T cell receptor beta chains drawn from one sample of a study of shared clonotypes between healthy human individuals. The protocol was immunoSEQ multiplex PCR, while the TCRdb copy is restricted to in-frame clones and leaves out a portion. The profile shows 530,000 or so clones, roughly 79% of them singletons. The sample comprised PBMCs. The receptors were gathered from a woman in her 40s in good health. Some clones in this sample may be carry-over from other donors' samples. The conserved cysteine and the conserved F or W are not part of the CDR3 here. Fields, in order: clone size, J gene, V gene, CDR3 protein. Only some rows state a clone size, as once, few, many or a class for expanded clones.

>NA|TRBJ2-3|TRBV7-7
ASSLGLTDTQY
>NA|TRBJ1-3|TRBV7-9
ASSPPSGNTIY
>NA|TRBJ2-1|TRBV6-6
ASSYGAGGRYNEQF
>NA|TRBJ2-5|TRBV16
ASSQSGLAGKETQY
>NA|TRBJ2-1|TRBV7-2
ASSLGAQRHNEQF
>NA|TRBJ2-7|TRBV6-4
ASSPGTTQEQY
>many|TRBJ2-7|TRBV2
ASRAPSHISYEQY
>once|TRBJ1-1|TRBV5-4
ASSPGNWKNTEAF
>NA|TRBJ2-7|TRBV7-8
ASSLSGTGGHEQY
>NA|TRBJ1-1|TRBV5-4
ASSHTGRGTEAF
>NA|TRBJ1-6|TRBV11-3
ASSLSGTGSPLH
>NA|TRBJ1-2|TRBV30
AWSRDYGYT
>NA|TRBJ1-2|TRBV9
ASSVGGRNYGYT
>NA|TRBJ2-7|TRBV5-1
ASSLDWLYEQY
>NA|TRBJ2-6|TRBV5-1
ASSLATGANVLT
>few|TRBJ2-7|TRBV30
AWEKDRGEQY